These 22 T cell receptor beta chains originate from one sample sequenced in a study of Tregs in tolerant kidney transplant recipients (dated by TCRdb to about 2019). The receptor library was made with the immunoSEQ multiplex PCR assay. TCRdb obtained this table from immuneACCESS and retained in-frame rearrangements with V and J assigned. These tables miss some clones; where compared with another copy, unresolved V genes account for less than half of the shortfall, and the remainder is unexplained. The table for this sample lists fewer than 55,000 clones. The ten top clones hold under 0.9% of the sample. The time point label on this specimen signifies: blood sample drawn before combined kidney and bone marrow transplant. Sequenced here: CD4+ T cells from blood, sampled before the transplant. These receptors originate from a human donor who received a combined kidney and bone marrow transplant.

With regard to this clone: The DNA ends 3 residues before the CDR3 does, and the rest of the CDR3 is filled in from the germline J gene. The rearrangement joins TRBV19 to TRBJ1-2, with TRBD1 matching over 7 bases. There are 14 residues in the CDR3. The V and J ends lost 4 bases and 6 bases, in that order; junction bases with no gene match: 8. From germline, CDR1 is LNHDA and CDR2 SQIVND (reference sequence). This chain's CDR3 is CASSNHRGVDGYTF. CDR3 DNA, as far as it was read: TGTGCCAGTAGTAATCACAGGGGAGTCGATGGC. Drawing the rest from reference TRBV19 and TRBJ1-2, the complete variable domain is DGGITQSPKYLFRKEGQNVTLSCEQNLNHDAMYWYRQDPGQGLRLIYYSQIVNDFQKGDIAEGYSVSREKKESFPLTVTSAQKNPTAFYLCASSNHRGVDGYTFGSGTRLTVV.

Turning to this clone: The observed sequence ends 3 residues before the CDR3 terminus, with the missing tail filled in from the germline J gene. The chain carries TRBV11-2 and TRBJ1-5; no definite D call. V dropped 1 base and J dropped 3 bases, with 7 bases sitting between them. Germline loops: CDR1 SGHAT, CDR2 FQNNGV. This CDR3 contains 14 residues. The sequenced part of the CDR3 DNA is TGTGCCAGCAGCTTAGGCCAGAACAATCAGCCC. It yields the protein CASSLGQNNQP. The CDR3 in its entirety is CASSLGQNNQPQHF. The full variable domain, with the rest looked up from reference TRBV11-2 and TRBJ1-5, is EAGVAQSPRYKIIEKRQSVAFWCNPISGHATLYWYQQILGQGPKLLIQFQNNGVVDDSQLPKDRFSAERLKGVDSTLKIQPAKLEDSAVYLCASSLGQNNQPQHFGDGTRLSIL.

In the case of this clone: The read stops 3 residues short of the end of the CDR3; the missing end is completed from the germline J gene. The V gene is TRBV7-2, the J gene TRBJ1-1; maybe TRBD1 (5 bases). Trimming removed 3 bases from V and 2 bases from J, with 10 bases in between. Germline values: CDR1 SGHTA, CDR2 FQGNSA. The CDR3 loop spans 14 amino acids. The CDR3 region is CASSFLQGNTEAFF. The CDR3 bases that were read are TGTGCCAGCAGCTTCCTTCAGGGAAACACTGAA.

The sequenced part of the CDR3 DNA is TGTGCCAGCAGTCCACTGGGACAGGGCGGCAATCAGCCC. Residues: CASSPLGQGGNQP. The full-length CDR3 reads as CASSPLGQGGNQPQHF. This chain links TRBV6-2 or TRBV6-3 with TRBJ1-5, with 9 nucleotides matching TRBD1. The CDR3 end is not reached by the read, which stops 3 residues before it; the germline J gene fills it in. V dropped 5 bases and J dropped 2; count of bases not matched to a gene: 7. Germline-derived CDR1 and CDR2 are MNHEY and SVGEGT. The CDR3 length is 16 residues.

A note on this clone: The read terminates 3 residues ahead of where the CDR3 ends, so the germline J gene completes it. The V call is TRBV6-2 or TRBV6-3, the J call TRBJ1-1, with 7 bases that match TRBD1. The trim removed 7 bases at V and 6 bases at J, leaving 5 bases unmatched. From germline, CDR1 is MNHEY and CDR2 SVGEGT. The CDR3 is made up of 12 amino acids. The CDR3 bases that were read are TGTGCCAGCACCAGACAGGGTTCTGAA. Amino acid sequence: CASTRQGSE. The full-length CDR3 reads as CASTRQGSEAFF.

Of note for this clone: The read halts 3 residues ahead of the CDR3 end, with the missing end drawn from the germline J gene. V usage is TRBV5-1 and J usage is TRBJ1-5, with 7 nucleotides matching TRBD1. This CDR3 contains 15 residues. The germline gives CDR1 SGHRS, CDR2 YFSETQ. Losses at the gene ends were 0 bases for V and 7 bases for J; bases not matched to a gene: 7. The covered CDR3 bases are TGCGCCAGCAGCTTGGCTACAGGGGCGGGACAGCCC. Residues: CASSLATGAGQP. The full CDR3 is CASSLATGAGQPQHF.

As for this clone: The read falls 3 residues short of the CDR3 end, and the missing part is taken from the germline J gene. This chain connects TRBV2 to TRBJ2-5; 7 bases map to TRBD2. This CDR3 contains 12 residues. V was pared by 8 bases and J by 4 bases, with 4 bases of the junction left unmatched. Germline V gene sequence: CDR1 SNHLY, CDR2 FYNNEI. The CDR3 sequence: CASQRLAETQYF. Partial CDR3 DNA: TGTGCCAGCCAAAGACTAGCAGAGACC.

Remarks on this clone: The read terminates 3 residues before the CDR3 end, so the remaining end is supplied by the germline J gene. The chain employs TRBV7-2 and TRBJ1-4, with 11 nucleotides matching TRBD1. The CDR3 runs to 14 residues. Germline-derived CDR1 and CDR2 are SGHTA and FQGNSA. V lost 6 bases, J lost 7 bases, and 4 bases stayed unmatched. The DNA read from the CDR3 is TGTGCCAGCAGTCTCGGGACAGGGGGTGAAAAA. Its protein is CASSLGTGGEK. Given in full, the CDR3 is CASSLGTGGEKLFF.

Note on this clone: The read terminates 3 residues before the CDR3 end, so the remaining end is supplied by the germline J gene. V usage is TRBV30 and J usage is TRBJ1-5; the D gene is possibly TRBD1 (6 bases). Germline V gene sequence: CDR1 GTSNPN, CDR2 SVGIG (reference sequence). The V and J ends lost 5 bases and 3 bases respectively, with 14 bases between them. The CDR3 has 14 residues. Incomplete CDR3 DNA: TGTGCCTGGGCCGCCGGGACAAACAATCAGCCC. Its protein is CAWAAGTNNQP. From start to end, the CDR3 is CAWAAGTNNQPQHF.

Concerning this clone itself: The DNA ends 3 residues before the CDR3 does, and the rest of the CDR3 is filled in from the germline J gene. The chain links TRBV30 to TRBJ2-2; TRBD2 matches 10 bases. The V and J ends lost 5 bases and 3 bases, in that order; junction bases with no gene match: 9. Looked up from germline, CDR1 is GTSNPN and CDR2 is SVGIG (reference sequence). This CDR3 spans 16 amino acids. The CDR3 reads CAWGPSGSGDTGELFF. The part of the CDR3 DNA that was read is TGTGCCTGGGGTCCTAGCGGGAGTGGCGACACCGGGGAG. The variable domain in full, with the rest retrieved from reference TRBV30 and TRBJ2-2, is SQTIHQWPATLVQPVGSPLSLECTVEGTSNPNLYWYRQAAGRGLQLLFYSVGIGQISSEVPQNLSASRPQDRQFILSSKKLLLSDSGFYLCAWGPSGSGDTGELFFGEGSRLTVL.

As to this clone: The CDR3 extends 3 residues past the end of the read, so its final part is completed from the germline J gene. The V and J genes are TRBV29-1 and TRBJ1-2; 10 bases map to TRBD1. This CDR3 spans 12 amino acids. CDR1 SQVTM and CDR2 ANQGSEA come from the germline V gene. CDR3 DNA, as far as it was read: TGCAGCGTTGAGGGACAGGGGTACGGC. Protein: CSVEGQGYG. From start to end, the CDR3 is CSVEGQGYGYTF.

Regarding this clone: With the read ending 3 residues before the CDR3 end, the germline J gene is used to fill in that end. The chain is built from TRBV19 and TRBJ2-1, with D possibly being TRBD1 (5 bases). Trimming took off 6 bases at V and 8 bases at J, with 14 bases between the two ends. This CDR3 is built from 13 residues. CDR1 and CDR2 from the germline V gene are LNHDA and SQIVND (reference sequence). CDR3 DNA (partial): TGTGCCAGTAGCACTGTCCAGGGCGATGAG. Its protein is CASSTVQGDE. The entire CDR3 is CASSTVQGDEQFF.

In the case of this clone: The read terminates 3 residues ahead of where the CDR3 ends, so the germline J gene completes it. The chain has TRBV29-1 and TRBJ1-1; TRBD1 is a possible D gene (6 bases). The germline V and J ends were trimmed by 3 bases and 1 base, with 9 bases remaining between them. This CDR3 spans 13 amino acids. The germline CDR1 and CDR2 sequences are SQVTM and ANQGSEA. Here the CDR3 reads CSVEGHRNTEAFF. The DNA read from the CDR3 is TGCAGCGTTGAGGGACATAGGAACACTGAA.

Notes on this clone: The read finishes 3 residues shy of the CDR3 end, and the germline J gene is used to complete it. The chain employs TRBV6-2 or TRBV6-3 and TRBJ2-7; 8 bases are shared with TRBD2. Germline V gene sequence: CDR1 MNHEY, CDR2 SVGEGT. The CDR3 is 15 amino acids. V shed 6 bases, J shed 2 bases, and the junction held 9 bases outside the gene matches. The CDR3 here is CASRGMAGGPYEQYF. Incomplete CDR3 DNA: TGTGCCAGCAGGGGAATGGCGGGAGGTCCCTACGAG.

About this clone itself: The read is 3 residues too short to cover the CDR3 end, so that end is filled in from the germline J gene. The gene calls are TRBV18 and TRBJ2-1, with 8 bases that match TRBD2. CDR1 is KGHSH and CDR2 is LQKENI in the germline V gene. This CDR3 is built from 17 residues. Trimming cost V 4 bases and J 0 bases; bases outside gene matches: 8. This chain's CDR3 is CASSRGLGLSSYNEQFF. The sequenced part of the CDR3 DNA is TGTGCCAGCTCACGGGGACTAGGCCTCAGCTCCTACAATGAG.

The CDR3 region is CSAREGFWTGPLSNYGYTF. Incomplete CDR3 DNA: TGCAGTGCTAGAGAGGGATTCTGGACAGGGCCTCTTTCTAACTATGGC. V is TRBV20-1 and J is TRBJ1-2; 8 bases line up with TRBD1. Read coverage stops 3 residues before the CDR3 terminus; the germline J gene supplies the remainder. Per germline, CDR1 DFQATT and CDR2 SNEGSKA (reference sequence). Trimming cost V 0 bases and J 0 bases; bases outside gene matches: 15. There are 19 residues in the CDR3.

With regard to this clone: Coverage ceases 3 residues before the CDR3 finishes, and the germline J gene fills in the end. The chain combines TRBV10-3 with TRBJ2-2, with 9 bases identical to TRBD1. The germline CDR1 and CDR2 sequences are ENHRY and SYGVKD. The V gene end was trimmed by 5 bases and the J gene end by 3 bases; junction bases not matched to a gene: 4. The CDR3 has 15 amino acids. This CDR3 is CAISSDRGDTGELFF. The sequenced part of the CDR3 DNA is TGTGCCATCAGTAGCGACAGGGGGGACACCGGGGAG.

With regard to this clone: With the read ending 3 residues before the CDR3 end, the germline J gene is used to fill in that end. This chain links TRBV5-1 with TRBJ1-6; TRBD1 might be the D (6 bases). Trimming shortened V by 5 bases and J by 4 bases, and 19 bases separated the two germline ends. CDR3 length equals 17 residues. The germline CDR1 and CDR2 sequences are SGHRS and YFSETQ. CDR3 DNA (partial): TGCGCCAGCAGTCTCCCCCAGGGGCCCCTTTATAATTCACCC. Protein: CASSLPQGPLYNSP. The complete CDR3 protein is CASSLPQGPLYNSPLHF.

This CDR3 reads CASSTYALAGGSTDTQYF. CDR3 DNA (partial): TGTGCCAGTAGTACCTACGCCCTAGCGGGAGGGAGCACAGATACG. The rearrangement links TRBV19 to TRBJ2-3, with 12 bases fitting TRBD2. The missing CDR3 end, 3 residues past where the read stops, is filled in from the germline J gene. The J segment lost 0 bases and the V segment lost 4 bases, leaving 8 bases of the junction unmatched. This CDR3 region has 18 residues. Germline-derived CDR1 and CDR2 are LNHDA and SQIVND (reference sequence).

The CDR3 bases that were read are TGTGCCAGCAGTTCAACAGGGTTAGAGACC. Its translation: CASSSTGLET. The entire CDR3 reads CASSSTGLETQYF. The chain has TRBV6-2 or TRBV6-3 and TRBJ2-5; tentative D call: TRBD1 (6 bases). Sequencing ends 3 residues short of the CDR3 end; the germline J gene provides the rest. Germline-derived CDR1 and CDR2 are MNHEY and SVGEGT. This CDR3 is built from 13 residues. V was trimmed by 4 bases and J by 4 bases, leaving 10 bases between them.

Note on this clone: The CDR3 extends 3 residues past the end of the read, so its final part is completed from the germline J gene. The chain is built from TRBV7-2 and TRBJ2-1; 7 bases line up with TRBD2. The junction had 2 bases not matched to a gene; V was cut back by 0 bases and J by 9 bases. The CDR3 length is 13 residues. Germline CDR1 is SGHTA and CDR2 is FQGNSA. The sequenced part of the CDR3 DNA is TGTGCCAGCAGCTTAGCGGGGGGGATTGAG. Residues: CASSLAGGIE. The entire CDR3 reads CASSLAGGIEQFF.

CDR3 sequence: CASSAAGGGYTF. The DNA read from the CDR3 is TGTGCCAGCAGCGCCGCAGGGGGCGGC. The chain uses TRBV7-9 and TRBJ1-2; TRBD1 aligns across 8 bases. The read stops 3 residues short of the end of the CDR3; the missing end is completed from the germline J gene. From germline, CDR1 is SEHNR and CDR2 FQNEAQ (reference sequence). This CDR3 comprises 12 residues.